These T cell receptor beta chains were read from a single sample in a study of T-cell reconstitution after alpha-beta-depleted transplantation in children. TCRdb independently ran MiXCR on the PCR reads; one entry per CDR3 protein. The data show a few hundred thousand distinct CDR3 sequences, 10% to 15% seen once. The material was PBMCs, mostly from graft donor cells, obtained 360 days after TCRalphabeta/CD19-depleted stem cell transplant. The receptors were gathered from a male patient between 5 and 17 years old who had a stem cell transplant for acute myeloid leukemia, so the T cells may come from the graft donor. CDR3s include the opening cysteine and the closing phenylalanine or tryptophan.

CDR3aa: CSARETSGRFYEQYF
v_gene: TRBV20-1
j_gene: TRBJ2-7

CDR3aa: CASSAAVRAQTLWELFF
v_gene: TRBV11-2
j_gene: TRBJ2-2

CDR3aa: CASSLIRSERAKNIQYF
v_gene: TRBV4-2
j_gene: TRBJ2-4

CDR3aa: CASSFWLAGYNEQFF
v_gene: TRBV7-2
j_gene: TRBJ2-1

CDR3aa: CASSLGTSGLDEQFF
v_gene: TRBV6-1
j_gene: TRBJ2-1

CDR3aa: CASSLEESYEQYF
v_gene: TRBV7-6
j_gene: TRBJ2-7

CDR3aa: CSASWLAVQETQYF
v_gene: TRBV20-1
j_gene: TRBJ2-5

CDR3aa: CASRGLTEQYF
v_gene: TRBV25-1
j_gene: TRBJ2-7

CDR3aa: CASSEWERETQYF
v_gene: TRBV25-1
j_gene: TRBJ2-5

CDR3aa: CASSRLAPDTQYF
v_gene: TRBV4-3
j_gene: TRBJ2-3

CDR3aa: CSVEDRKGLASYEQYF
v_gene: TRBV29-1
j_gene: TRBJ2-7

CDR3aa: CASSPRRGPGTQYF
v_gene: TRBV12-3/TRBV12-4
j_gene: TRBJ2-5

CDR3aa: CASSLTKWLGQPYEQYF
v_gene: TRBV28
j_gene: TRBJ2-7

CDR3aa: CSALETGKNYGYTF
v_gene: TRBV29-1
j_gene: TRBJ1-2

CDR3aa: CASSQDPRGWNYGYTF
v_gene: TRBV14
j_gene: TRBJ1-2

CDR3aa: CASSFRSGELHNEQFF
v_gene: TRBV5-5
j_gene: TRBJ2-1

CDR3aa: CASSSRQGYYEQYF
v_gene: TRBV12-3/TRBV12-4
j_gene: TRBJ2-7

CDR3aa: CASSRVGIITDTQYF
v_gene: TRBV5-1
j_gene: TRBJ2-3

CDR3aa: CSVEDGRVTDTQYF
v_gene: TRBV29-1
j_gene: TRBJ2-3

CDR3aa: CATSDMGLADEETQYF
v_gene: TRBV24-1
j_gene: TRBJ2-5

CDR3aa: CASSFDRGLGELFF
v_gene: TRBV11-2
j_gene: TRBJ2-2

CDR3aa: CAIKPSGRAISYNEQFF
v_gene: TRBV10-3
j_gene: TRBJ2-1

CDR3aa: CASSLKGGYTIYF
v_gene: TRBV12-3/TRBV12-4
j_gene: TRBJ1-3

CDR3aa: CASSLHSGWGYGYTF
v_gene: TRBV7-2
j_gene: TRBJ1-2

CDR3aa: CSGGLAGVGRTQYF
v_gene: TRBV29-1
j_gene: TRBJ2-5

CDR3aa: CSARRRPLLSTDTQYF
v_gene: TRBV20-1
j_gene: TRBJ2-3

CDR3aa: CASSQAFKLEYEQYF
v_gene: TRBV4-3
j_gene: TRBJ2-7

CDR3aa: CASSPPPGDTQYF
v_gene: TRBV7-3
j_gene: TRBJ2-3

CDR3aa: CAISESAGGPEEQFF
v_gene: TRBV10-3
j_gene: TRBJ2-1

CDR3aa: CSVDLLGPGEGTDTQYF
v_gene: TRBV29-1
j_gene: TRBJ2-3

CDR3aa: CASNGAGPWGTEAFF
v_gene: TRBV6-1
j_gene: TRBJ1-1

CDR3aa: CSVVGRAVYEQYF
v_gene: TRBV29-1
j_gene: TRBJ2-7

CDR3aa: CASSTRRWETQYF
v_gene: TRBV5-6
j_gene: TRBJ2-5

CDR3aa: CASSVGLAEHNEQFF
v_gene: TRBV5-1
j_gene: TRBJ2-1

CDR3aa: CASSLGTPSDTQYF
v_gene: TRBV11-2
j_gene: TRBJ2-3

CDR3aa: CASSLAGLEYNEQFF
v_gene: TRBV7-2
j_gene: TRBJ2-1

CDR3aa: CAIARLAGEANEQFF
v_gene: TRBV10-3
j_gene: TRBJ2-1

CDR3aa: CASSISQGAEAFF
v_gene: TRBV19
j_gene: TRBJ1-1

CDR3aa: CSARDPNRSSGANVLTF
v_gene: TRBV20-1
j_gene: TRBJ2-6

CDR3aa: CASSLWPSGRKGDTQYF
v_gene: TRBV7-8
j_gene: TRBJ2-3

CDR3aa: CASSQGPGVITDTQYF
v_gene: TRBV4-3
j_gene: TRBJ2-3

CDR3aa: CASSSKWVWADQPQHF
v_gene: TRBV7-8
j_gene: TRBJ1-5

CDR3aa: CASSVHTGQGGSYEQYF
v_gene: TRBV28
j_gene: TRBJ2-7

CDR3aa: CSAIRGAGDEQFF
v_gene: TRBV29-1
j_gene: TRBJ2-1

CDR3aa: CAISESFGREKLFF
v_gene: TRBV10-3
j_gene: TRBJ1-4

CDR3aa: CASSYVRRAGETQYF
v_gene: TRBV6-2/TRBV6-3
j_gene: TRBJ2-5

CDR3aa: CASSLVPRNTEAFF
v_gene: TRBV12-3/TRBV12-4
j_gene: TRBJ1-1

CDR3aa: CASSLVTGPDSNQPQHF
v_gene: TRBV7-4
j_gene: TRBJ1-5

CDR3aa: CASSPGSGGPGF
v_gene: TRBV18
j_gene: TRBJ2-7

CDR3aa: CASSGLRRETQYF
v_gene: TRBV12-3/TRBV12-4
j_gene: TRBJ2-5

CDR3aa: CSARGDGSGNTIYF
v_gene: TRBV20-1
j_gene: TRBJ1-3

CDR3aa: CASSLDRPWAPGNTIYF
v_gene: TRBV12-3/TRBV12-4
j_gene: TRBJ1-3

CDR3aa: CASSLALLARTEAFF
v_gene: TRBV5-1
j_gene: TRBJ1-1

CDR3aa: CSARASGANTGELFF
v_gene: TRBV20-1
j_gene: TRBJ2-2

CDR3aa: CASSARLAARTDTQYF
v_gene: TRBV7-2
j_gene: TRBJ2-3